This T cell receptor beta chain was recorded in a study of blood T cell repertoires in COVID-19. Turning to the study itself: The study drew acute and convalescent COVID-19 samples from the United States, Italy and Spain. PBMCs, B-cell-depleted T cells, or T cells were the source of the cDNA or gDNA that made up the material.

In the original workflow: Reference gene primers were amplified, and this amplification served to estimate nucleated cell counts. The data were produced by immunoSEQ multiplex PCR, yet TCRdb's version contains in-frame clones alone and is incomplete. V and J calls plus clone size are reproduced from that table; the DNA served to infer D and trimming. This sample has 200,000 to 300,000 clones, with about four fifths found just once. This CDR3 spans 16 amino acids. Losses at the gene ends were 3 bases for V and 1 base for J; bases not matched to a gene: 6. The chain carries TRBV23-1 and TRBJ2-3; 8 bases match TRBD1. TRBV23-1 is designated an ORF whose function remains uncertain. Sequences were obtained from peripheral blood. This receptor was taken from a woman between 18 and 30 years old with acute or convalescent COVID-19. CDR3 loop: CASSHFDRGGTDTQYF. Written as DNA, the CDR3 is TGCGCCAGCAGTCATTTCGACAGGGGTGGCACAGATACGCAGTATTTT.